Listed below are T cell receptor beta chains from one sample, sequenced in a study of blood T cell repertoires in COVID-19. Clones were sequenced by immunoSEQ multiplex PCR, and TCRdb holds only the in-frame ones, with some missing. The repertoire holds roughly 76,000 clones, with approximately 89% as singletons. Specimen: peripheral blood. These receptors were obtained from a woman aged 55-69 years with active COVID-19. The CDR3 runs from the conserved cysteine through the conserved F or W. Each record gives: V gene, D gene, J gene, CDR3 length, clone size, CDR3 protein, CDR3 DNA. D genes are given only for firm matches. The size of a clone is reported for some rows only, either as once, few or many, or as a class for expanded clones.

TRBV5-4,NA,TRBJ1-1,13,NA,CASSFEVDTEAFF,TGTGCCAGCAGCTTCGAGGTGGACACTGAAGCTTTCTTT
TRBV28,NA,TRBJ2-7,13,NA,CASRLSGSYEQYF,TGTGCCAGCAGGCTATCAGGGTCCTACGAGCAGTACTTC
TRBV5-6,TRBD2,TRBJ2-1,16,NA,CASCLVGGVGYNEQFF,TGTGCCAGCTGCTTGGTGGGGGGGGTGGGATACAATGAGCAGTTCTTC
TRBV2,TRBD2,TRBJ2-3,15,NA,CASSSGLAGTDTQYF,TGTGCCAGCAGTTCGGGACTAGCGGGCACAGATACGCAGTATTTT
TRBV19,NA,TRBJ1-2,15,NA,CASSIRGQLNYGYTF,TGTGCCAGTAGTATTCGAGGGCAGTTAAACTATGGCTACACCTTC
TRBV6-6,TRBD1,TRBJ2-7,13,NA,CASSPDRVDEQYF,TGTGCCAGCAGCCCGGACAGGGTGGACGAGCAGTACTTC
TRBV3-1/TRBV3-2,TRBD1,TRBJ1-2,15,NA,CASSQAARGPGGYTF,TGTGCCAGCAGCCAAGCGGCCAGGGGGCCCGGTGGCTACACCTTC
TRBV5-4,TRBD1,TRBJ1-2,15,once,CASSYQGAPGVSYTF,TGTGCCAGCAGCTATCAGGGGGCACCGGGGGTTAGCTACACCTTC
TRBV19,TRBD2,TRBJ2-1,17,NA,CASSPLVGGRSPNEQFF,TGTGCCAGCTCACCTTTAGTCGGCGGGAGGTCTCCCAATGAGCAGTTCTTC
TRBV18,TRBD1,TRBJ2-7,13,NA,CASSSRDSYEQYF,TGTGCCAGCTCATCCCGGGACAGCTACGAGCAGTACTTC
TRBV14,TRBD2,TRBJ2-3,18,NA,CASSQDWASGGSTDTQYF,TGTGCCAGCAGCCAAGATTGGGCTAGCGGAGGAAGCACAGATACGCAGTATTTT
TRBV7-9,NA,TRBJ1-1,13,few,CASSLSFITEAFF,TGTGCCAGCAGCTTATCATTCATCACTGAAGCTTTCTTT
TRBV10-3,NA,TRBJ2-1,18,NA,CAISTGAGDGAGYNEQFF,TGTGCCATCAGTACGGGGGCGGGAGACGGTGCGGGGTACAATGAGCAGTTCTTC
TRBV5-6,TRBD2,TRBJ2-3,17,NA,CASSSTSWFVGTDTQYF,TGTGCCAGCAGCTCGACTAGCTGGTTTGTCGGCACAGATACGCAGTATTTT
TRBV27,NA,TRBJ1-2,17,NA,CASSRTSDSTYYYGYTF,TGTGCCAGCAGTCGAACATCGGACAGCACCTATTACTATGGCTACACCTTC
TRBV3-1/TRBV3-2,NA,TRBJ2-5,16,NA,CASSQIRRTAEETQYF,TGTGCCAGCAGCCAAATCCGCCGGACTGCTGAAGAGACCCAGTACTTC
TRBV10-2,NA,TRBJ1-1,13,NA,CASSEFMNTEAFF,TGCGCCAGCAGTGAGTTCATGAACACTGAAGCTTTCTTT
TRBV6-4,TRBD2,TRBJ2-5,14,once,CASSAVAGVETQYF,TGTGCCAGCAGTGCCGTAGCGGGAGTTGAGACCCAGTACTTC
TRBV6-5,TRBD2,TRBJ2-1,15,NA,CASSRLASLNNEQFF,TGTGCCAGCAGCCGACTAGCCAGTTTAAACAATGAGCAGTTCTTC
TRBV6-2/TRBV6-3,TRBD1,TRBJ1-5,15,NA,CASSTGQGGNQPQHF,TGTGCCAGCAGCACTGGACAGGGTGGCAATCAGCCCCAGCATTTT
TRBV28,NA,TRBJ2-3,14,NA,CAVMDSRSTDTQYF,TGTGCCGTTATGGACTCAAGGAGCACAGATACGCAGTATTTT
TRBV12-3/TRBV12-4,NA,TRBJ2-3,12,NA,CASSFGPDTQYF,TGTGCCAGCAGTTTTGGCCCAGATACGCAGTATTTT
TRBV30,TRBD2,TRBJ2-1,12,NA,CAWTAGVAEQFF,TGTGCCTGGACAGCGGGAGTAGCTGAGCAGTTCTTC
TRBV5-1,TRBD2,TRBJ2-7,13,NA,CASGSGGPYEQYF,TGCGCCAGCGGGTCGGGAGGGCCCTACGAGCAGTACTTC
TRBV19,TRBD2,TRBJ2-5,19,NA,CASKPGPGTSGSQGETQYF,TGTGCCAGTAAACCCGGGCCCGGGACTAGCGGGAGTCAAGGAGAGACCCAGTACTTC
TRBV5-4,NA,TRBJ1-4,16,NA,CASSLEPQGNNEKLFF,TGTGCCAGCAGCTTGGAACCCCAGGGTAATAATGAAAAACTGTTTTTT
TRBV27,NA,TRBJ2-7,13,once,CASSFWDSGEQYF,TGTGCCAGCAGTTTTTGGGACTCGGGGGAGCAGTACTTC
TRBV5-1,TRBD2,TRBJ2-5,16,few,CASSTASGVGQETQYF,TGCGCCAGCAGCACAGCTAGCGGGGTGGGCCAAGAGACCCAGTACTTC
TRBV7-6,TRBD2,TRBJ2-7,14,NA,CASSLASGTYEQYF,TGTGCCAGCAGCTTAGCAAGCGGGACCTACGAGCAGTACTTC
TRBV11-1,NA,TRBJ1-1,13,NA,CASASRVYTEAFF,TGTGCCAGCGCCTCCAGGGTTTACACTGAAGCTTTCTTT
TRBV5-8,NA,TRBJ1-1,15,NA,CASSLRRGWAAKAFF,TGTGCCAGCAGCTTGAGGCGGGGTTGGGCTGCCAAAGCTTTCTTT
TRBV5-1,NA,TRBJ2-1,17,once,CASSLSGVGPSYNEQFF,TGCGCCAGCAGCTTGTCAGGGGTCGGTCCTTCCTACAATGAGCAGTTCTTC
TRBV14,TRBD2,TRBJ2-3,20,NA,CASSQEIRSGRAKGTDTQYF,TGTGCCAGCAGCCAAGAAATACGTAGCGGGAGGGCCAAAGGAACAGATACGCAGTATTTT
TRBV27,NA,TRBJ2-7,14,NA,CASSLLGTTYEQYF,TGTGCCAGCAGTTTGCTCGGGACAACCTACGAGCAGTACTTC
TRBV5-1,NA,TRBJ2-1,15,once,CASSLEQANYNEQFF,TGCGCCAGCAGCTTAGAACAGGCCAACTACAATGAGCAGTTCTTC
TRBV7-9,TRBD2,TRBJ2-6,19,NA,CASSFQVPGLGAGANVLTF,TGTGCCAGCAGCTTCCAAGTCCCGGGACTAGGAGCTGGGGCCAACGTCCTGACTTTC
TRBV6-5,TRBD2,TRBJ2-3,15,NA,CASHRAGGSTDTQYF,TGTGCCAGCCATCGAGCGGGAGGAAGCACAGATACGCAGTATTTT
TRBV6-5,TRBD1,TRBJ2-2,15,NA,CASSSTGGRPGELFF,TGTGCCAGCAGTTCTACAGGGGGCCGTCCCGGGGAGCTGTTTTTT
TRBV28,TRBD2,TRBJ2-2,18,NA,CASSRIGLATTNTGELFF,TGTGCCAGCAGCCGTATAGGACTAGCGACCACCAACACCGGGGAGCTGTTTTTT
TRBV4-2,NA,TRBJ2-1,18,once,CASSQDGSPSLGHNEQFF,TGTGCCAGCAGCCAAGATGGTTCCCCTTCATTGGGCCACAATGAGCAGTTCTTC
TRBV5-1,NA,TRBJ1-6,13,few,CASSLQGDSPLHF,TGCGCCAGCAGCTTACAGGGAGATTCACCCCTCCACTTT
TRBV2,TRBD2,TRBJ2-2,14,once,CALGRESDTGELFF,TGTGCTTTAGGGCGGGAGTCGGACACCGGGGAGCTGTTTTTT
TRBV9,TRBD1,TRBJ2-5,14,NA,CASSLRQGAETQYF,TGTGCCAGCAGCCTCCGACAGGGGGCAGAGACCCAGTACTTC
TRBV2,NA,TRBJ2-3,11,NA,CASAYGSTQYF,TGTGCCAGCGCATACGGTAGTACGCAGTATTTT
TRBV27,NA,TRBJ2-1,12,NA,CASSLSTGEQFF,TGTGCCAGCAGTTTATCGACAGGTGAGCAGTTCTTC
TRBV3-1/TRBV3-2,TRBD1,TRBJ2-1,12,once,CAAQGVAGEQFF,TGTGCCGCTCAGGGGGTGGCTGGTGAGCAGTTCTTC
TRBV4-2,NA,TRBJ1-5,18,NA,CASSQEKGQGKVNQPQHF,TGTGCCAGCAGCCAAGAAAAGGGGCAGGGGAAAGTGAATCAGCCCCAGCATTTT
TRBV6-1,TRBD2,TRBJ2-1,16,NA,CASSVRSGRNNVEQFF,TGTGCCAGCAGTGTTAGGAGCGGGAGGAATAATGTAGAGCAGTTCTTC
TRBV6-6,TRBD2,TRBJ2-3,15,NA,CASLLAAVHTDTQYF,TGTGCCAGCCTACTAGCGGCGGTACACACAGATACGCAGTATTTT
TRBV7-2,TRBD1,TRBJ1-3,15,NA,CASSHRQGSGGTIYF,TGTGCCAGCAGCCATAGACAGGGCTCTGGAGGCACCATATATTTT
TRBV7-2,NA,TRBJ2-2,13,NA,CASSRGWGGELFF,TGTGCCAGCAGCCGAGGGTGGGGCGGGGAGCTGTTTTTT
TRBV5-1,TRBD1,TRBJ2-1,14,NA,CASSWGQSPNEQFF,TGCGCCAGCAGCTGGGGACAGAGCCCTAATGAGCAGTTCTTC
TRBV30,NA,TRBJ2-2,14,few,CAWRGQANTGELFF,TGTGCCTGGAGAGGCCAGGCGAACACCGGGGAGCTGTTTTTT
TRBV4-1,TRBD2,TRBJ2-3,15,few,CASSQTSGSTDTQYF,TGCGCCAGCAGCCAAACTAGCGGTAGCACAGATACGCAGTATTTT
TRBV3-1/TRBV3-2,TRBD2,TRBJ2-1,14,NA,CASSPETSGAGQFF,TGTGCCAGCAGCCCAGAAACTAGCGGGGCAGGGCAGTTCTTC